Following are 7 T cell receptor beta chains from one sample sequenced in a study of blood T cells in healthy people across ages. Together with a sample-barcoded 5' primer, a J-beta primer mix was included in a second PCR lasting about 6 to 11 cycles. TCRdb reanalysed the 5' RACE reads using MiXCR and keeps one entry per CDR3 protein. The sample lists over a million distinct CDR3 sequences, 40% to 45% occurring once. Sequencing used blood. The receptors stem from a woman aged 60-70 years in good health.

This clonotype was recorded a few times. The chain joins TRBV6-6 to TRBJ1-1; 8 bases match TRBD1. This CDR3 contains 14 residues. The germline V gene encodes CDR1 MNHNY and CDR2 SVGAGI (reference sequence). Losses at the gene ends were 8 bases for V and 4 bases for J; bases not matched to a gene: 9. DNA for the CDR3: TGTGCCAGCCATGACAGGGGAGCGAGCACTGAAGCTTTCTTT. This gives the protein CASHDRGASTEAFF.

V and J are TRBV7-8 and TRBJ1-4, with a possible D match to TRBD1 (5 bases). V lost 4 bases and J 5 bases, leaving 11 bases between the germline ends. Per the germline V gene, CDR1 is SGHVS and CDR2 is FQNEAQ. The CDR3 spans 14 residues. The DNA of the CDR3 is TGTGCCAGCAGCTCACAGGTGATGAATGAAAAACTGTTTTTT. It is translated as CASSSQVMNEKLFF. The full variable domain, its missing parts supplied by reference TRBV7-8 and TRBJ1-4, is GAGVSQSPRYKVAKRGQDVALRCDPISGHVSLFWYQQALGQGPEFLTYFQNEAQLDKSGLPSDRFFAERPEGSVSTLKIQRTQQEDSAVYLCASSSQVMNEKLFFGSGTQLSVL.

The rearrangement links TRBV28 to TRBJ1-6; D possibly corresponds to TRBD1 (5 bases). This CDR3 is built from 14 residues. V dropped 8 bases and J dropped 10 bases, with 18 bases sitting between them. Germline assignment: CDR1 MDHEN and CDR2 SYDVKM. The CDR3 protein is CASVQTELRSPLHF. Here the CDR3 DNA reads TGTGCCAGCGTCCAGACAGAACTCCGGTCACCCCTCCACTTT.

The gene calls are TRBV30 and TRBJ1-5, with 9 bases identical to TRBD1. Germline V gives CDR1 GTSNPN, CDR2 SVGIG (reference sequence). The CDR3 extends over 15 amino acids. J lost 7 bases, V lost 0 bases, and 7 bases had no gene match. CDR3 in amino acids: CAWSVAQGASQPQHF. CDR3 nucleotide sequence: TGTGCCTGGAGTGTTGCACAGGGGGCAAGCCAGCCCCAGCATTTT.

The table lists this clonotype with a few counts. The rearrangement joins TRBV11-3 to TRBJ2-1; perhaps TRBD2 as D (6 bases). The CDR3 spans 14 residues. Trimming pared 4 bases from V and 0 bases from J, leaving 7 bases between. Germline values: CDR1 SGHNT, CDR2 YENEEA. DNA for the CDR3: TGTGCCAGCAGCTGGGGGGTCTCCTACAATGAGCAGTTCTTC. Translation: CASSWGVSYNEQFF. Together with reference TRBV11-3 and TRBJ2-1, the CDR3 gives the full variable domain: EAGVVQSPRYKIIEKKQPVAFWCNPISGHNTLYWYLQNLGQGPELLIRYENEEAVDDSQLPKDRFSAERLKGVDSTLKIQPAELGDSAVYLCASSWGVSYNEQFFGPGTRLTVL.

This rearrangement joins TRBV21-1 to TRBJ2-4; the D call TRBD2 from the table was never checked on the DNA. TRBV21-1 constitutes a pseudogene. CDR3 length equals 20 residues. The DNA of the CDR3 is TGTGCCAGCAGCACCAACGGGTGGCTAGCGGGGGATCTAGCCAAAAACATTCAGTACTTC. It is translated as CASSTNGWLAGDLAKNIQYF.

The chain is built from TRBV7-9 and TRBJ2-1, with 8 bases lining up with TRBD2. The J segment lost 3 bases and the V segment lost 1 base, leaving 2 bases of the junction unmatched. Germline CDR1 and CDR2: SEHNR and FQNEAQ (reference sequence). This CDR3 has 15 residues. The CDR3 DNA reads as TGTGCCAGCAGCTTAGTACTAGCGGACTACAATGAGCAGTTCTTC. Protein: CASSLVLADYNEQFF.